Given below is one TCR beta chain in context. The sample originates from a study of blood T cells in healthy people across ages. Germline CDR1 and CDR2: LGHDT and YNNKEL (reference sequence). Trimming removed 1 base from V and 1 base from J, with 10 bases in between. The CDR3 covers 16 residues. Sample-barcoded 5' priming and a J-beta primer mix drove a second PCR of roughly 6 to 12 cycles. Each CDR3 protein is one row after TCRdb ran MiXCR on the 5' RACE reads. The sample shows about a million distinct CDR3 sequences, approximately 49% of them seen only once. Material for sequencing was blood. The clonotype comes from a man between 25 and 39 years old in good health. The V call is TRBV3-1, the J call TRBJ2-2; TRBD1 might be the D (6 bases). The CDR3 coding sequence is TGTGCCAGCAGCCAAGGCCCGGGACAGAACACCGGGGAGCTGTTTTTT. Residues: CASSQGPGQNTGELFF.